This TCR beta chain was identified in a study of Ad26.COV2.S vaccination and SARS-CoV-2 variants (TCRdb year 2021). Turning to the overall study: TCRbeta repertoire sequencing was used to assess the specificity and breadth of SARS-CoV-2-reactive T cell receptors after Ad26.COV2.S vaccination. A total of 32 samples were included in the TCR-sequenced set, comprising 19 Ad26.COV2.S vaccine recipients, 5 placebo recipients and 8 SARS-CoV-2 convalescent individuals.

The time point label of this sample denotes: individuals recovered from natural SARS-CoV-2 infection. In the case of this clone: Its antigen is currently not known. Base quality data are lacking; no much larger clone is found one base away.

TCRbeta CDR3 regions were sequenced with the immunoSEQ Assay. After extraction, genomic DNA underwent amplification by bias-controlled multiplex PCR, followed by high-throughput sequencing. The authors processed their data as follows. To quantify the absolute abundance of each unique TCRbeta CDR3 region, sequences were collapsed and filtered. Usable DNA was measured by amplifying reference genes present in all nucleated cells, and TCRbeta template counts were normalized to that usable DNA to estimate T cell fraction. Repertoire TCRs were annotated as SARS-CoV-2-specific when V gene, CDR3 amino acid sequence and J gene were exactly matched to a known reactive TCR set. The reference SARS-CoV-2 TCR set was obtained from MIRA and was filtered for enrichment in COVID-19-positive ImmuneCODE repertoires, whereby public or cross-reactive TCRs were removed. Drawing on the MIRA antigens, annotated TCRs were analysed further at the level of specific ORF or position within ORF. Breadth was defined as the number of annotated unique rearrangements divided by the total number of unique productive rearrangements, and depth was defined as the summed frequency of the annotated unique rearrangements. Two-sided Wilcoxon rank-sum tests were used to compare TCR breadth between groups. Drawn from immuneACCESS, this table holds only the in-frame rearrangements with V and J called that TCRdb kept. Clones are partly lost; checked studies trace under half to an unresolved V gene and leave the rest unexplained. V, J and clone size derive from that table, while D and trimming were established from the DNA sequence. The sample table lists approximately 400,000 clones, about 91% of them with a count of one. The top ten constitute roughly 3.9% of the sample.

V drops 4 bases and J drops 8 bases, leaving 8 bases in between. The germline V gene provides CDR1 WSHSY and CDR2 SAAADI. Taken from cysteine to phenylalanine, the CDR3 has 11 residues. The retained sequence is limited to the CDR3, 33 bases, with the frame set at the first base. On the study overall, not on this receptor specifically: Non-spike TCR breadth was comparable between vaccine and placebo recipients, consistent with the vaccine containing only spike. It was noted by the authors that total T cell responses may have been underestimated by the TCR breadth and depth analyses. Compared with placebo recipients, Ad26.COV2.S recipients showed higher spike-specific TCR breadth (P = 0.0014). After vaccination, substantial breadth of spike-specific CD8+ and CD4+ T cell responses was reported.

The rearrangement combines TRBV10-2 with TRBJ1-1; the D gene is perhaps TRBD1, on 5 matching bases. This sequence originates from a human donor who had recovered from COVID-19. The input for sequencing was peripheral blood, taken after recovery from COVID-19. The CDR3 here reads CASSVTGEAFF. The bases are TGCGCCAGCAGTGTAACAGGAGAAGCTTTCTTT.